A selection of T cell receptor beta chains follows, all from one sample in a study of cytomegalovirus exposure and HLA in healthy donors. Method: immunoSEQ multiplex PCR; TCRdb's copy keeps in-frame clones and lacks some. The table includes fewer than 130,000 clones, approximately 82% detected once. The sample comprised PBMCs. Receptors originate from a man under 40 in good health and CMV-seropositive. The CDR3 runs from the conserved cysteine through the conserved F or W. D genes are given only for firm matches. Clone size is not always given. Where it is, it says once, few, many or a class for expanded clones.

few	TRBJ2-1	.	TRBV6-4	TGTGCCAGCAGTGAAGGGGGGGCTGGCTCCTACAATGAGCAGTTCTTC	CASSEGGAGSYNEQFF
.	TRBJ2-1	TRBD1	TRBV2	TGTGCCAGCAGTTCCGGGACAGGGTTCTACAATGAGCAGTTCTTC	CASSSGTGFYNEQFF
.	TRBJ2-2	TRBD1	TRBV28	TGTGCCAGCAGTACAGGGGGCGCGGACACCGGGGAGCTGTTTTTT	CASSTGGADTGELFF
.	TRBJ1-1	.	TRBV7-9	TGTGCCAGCAGCTTACAGGGTAGCACTGAAGCTTTCTTT	CASSLQGSTEAFF
.	TRBJ2-1	.	TRBV7-3	TGTGCCAGCAGCTTAACGACGGGGTACAATGAGCAGTTCTTC	CASSLTTGYNEQFF
.	TRBJ2-5	.	TRBV4-2	TGTGCCAGCAGCCAAGGCGGAGGGACAGAGGGTACTGGGCAGTACTTC	CASSQGGGTEGTGQYF
.	TRBJ2-1	.	TRBV19	TGTGCCAGTAACACAGGTCGCAGCTCCTACAATGAGCAGTTCTTC	CASNTGRSSYNEQFF
few	TRBJ2-4	TRBD1	TRBV5-4	TGTGCCAGCAGCTTGCAGGGGGCGGACATTCAGTACTTC	CASSLQGADIQYF
.	TRBJ2-3	TRBD2	TRBV4-1	TGCGCCAGCAGCCAAGATTTTGCGGGGGGCACAGATACGCAGTATTTT	CASSQDFAGGTDTQYF
.	TRBJ1-3	.	TRBV4-1	TGCGCCAGCAGTGGGGGCCCCTCTGGAAACACCATATATTTT	CASSGGPSGNTIYF
.	TRBJ1-6	TRBD1	TRBV28	TGTGCCAGCAGCGTAGGACAGGGGGCTCCGGGAACCCTCCACTTT	CASSVGQGAPGTLHF
.	TRBJ1-3	.	TRBV7-9	TGTGCCAGCAGCTTAGGCGGGGACACCATATATTTT	CASSLGGDTIYF
.	TRBJ2-7	.	TRBV5-6	TGTGCCAGCAGCTTGGTACGCGCCTACGAGCAGTACTTC	CASSLVRAYEQYF
few	TRBJ2-2	TRBD2	TRBV4-2	TGTGCCAGCAGCCAAGAAGCGGGGGGGCTAACCGGGGAGCTGTTTTTT	CASSQEAGGLTGELFF
.	TRBJ1-3	.	TRBV7-2	TGTGCCGCTTCGCGCGCAGGGTTCTCTGGAAACACCATATATTTT	CAASRAGFSGNTIYF
once	TRBJ1-5	.	TRBV5-6	TGTGCCAGCAGCCTGATGGGGGGACAGCCCCAGCATTTT	CASSLMGGQPQHF
.	TRBJ2-5	TRBD1	TRBV2	TGTGCCAGCCAATGGGACAGGGGGTTGAAGACCCAGTACTTC	CASQWDRGLKTQYF
.	TRBJ1-2	TRBD1	TRBV11-2	TGTGCCAGCAGCTTGTCTTTAACAGGGGGCTGGGTCTATGGCTACACCTTC	CASSLSLTGGWVYGYTF
.	TRBJ2-7	.	TRBV14	TGTGCCAGCAGCCAAGAATGGCCAGGGTCCTACGAGCAGTACTTC	CASSQEWPGSYEQYF
.	TRBJ2-5	.	TRBV19	TGTGCCAGTAGCCATCATCCGGGACAACAAGAGACCCAGTACTTC	CASSHHPGQQETQYF
many	TRBJ2-7	TRBD1	TRBV6-5	TGTGCCAGCAGATCATGGACAGGGTCGTTTGCCGAGCAGTACTTC	CASRSWTGSFAEQYF
few	TRBJ1-1	.	TRBV28	TGTGCCAGCAGTACTCCCACTAATCCGAACACTGAAGCTTTCTTT	CASSTPTNPNTEAFF
.	TRBJ1-2	.	TRBV5-1	TGCGCCAGCAGCTTGGAGGGGGACGACTATGGCTACACCTTC	CASSLEGDDYGYTF
once	TRBJ1-2	TRBD1	TRBV27	TGTGCCAGCAGTTTTCGGACAGGAGGGACCTATGGCTACACCTTC	CASSFRTGGTYGYTF
.	TRBJ2-3	TRBD1	TRBV19	TGTGCCAGTAGTATAGATGGACAGGGGTTTACAGATACGCAGTATTTT	CASSIDGQGFTDTQYF
.	TRBJ1-2	TRBD1	TRBV30	TGTGCCTGGAGACACAAGGGGGCAGAAGGCTACACCTTC	CAWRHKGAEGYTF
.	TRBJ1-3	TRBD1	TRBV23-1	TGCGCCAGCAGTCAAGGGACAGACCGCTCTGGAAACACCATATATTTT	CASSQGTDRSGNTIYF
large	TRBJ2-1	TRBD2	TRBV4-3	TGCGCCAGCAGCCAAGTGGCGGGGGGCTACAATGAGCAGTTCTTC	CASSQVAGGYNEQFF
.	TRBJ1-1	.	TRBV9	TGTGCCAGCAGCGACTACCGGGGAATGAACACTGAAGCTTTCTTT	CASSDYRGMNTEAFF
.	TRBJ1-1	.	TRBV19	TGTGCCAGTAGTAAAGGTAGGGGTACTGAAGCTTTCTTT	CASSKGRGTEAFF
.	TRBJ1-2	.	TRBV6-6	TGTGCCAGCAGGAAACAGGGAAGGGGCTACACCTTC	CASRKQGRGYTF
.	TRBJ1-3	.	TRBV4-1	TGCGCCAGCAGCCAACTCGGTTCGGGAAACACCATATATTTT	CASSQLGSGNTIYF
once	TRBJ2-5	TRBD1	TRBV5-4	TGTGCCAGCAGCTGGGGGACAGTGGAAGGGACCCAGTACTTC	CASSWGTVEGTQYF
.	TRBJ1-4	.	TRBV18	TGTGCCAGCTCTCCAGAGAGGGAAAAACTGTTTTTT	CASSPEREKLFF
.	TRBJ1-1	.	TRBV6-1	TGTGCCAGCAGTTATCGGACTGGTGACACTGAAGCTTTCTTT	CASSYRTGDTEAFF
.	TRBJ1-5	.	TRBV19	TGTGCCAGTAGTATTACAGGGTCCAATCAGCCCCAGCATTTT	CASSITGSNQPQHF
.	TRBJ1-3	.	TRBV18	TGTGCCAGCTCACCCCGACAGGTGGACGGGAACACCATATATTTT	CASSPRQVDGNTIYF
.	TRBJ1-6	.	TRBV27	TGTGCCAGCAGTCCAATTAATTCACCCCTCCACTTT	CASSPINSPLHF
few	TRBJ2-1	TRBD1	TRBV4-1	TGCGCCAGCAGCCAAGAAAGGGGGACAGAGAGGGTGAATGAGCAGTTCTTC	CASSQERGTERVNEQFF
.	TRBJ2-1	.	TRBV4-3	TGCGCCAGCAGCCAAGATGGGGCATACAATGAGCAGTTCTTC	CASSQDGAYNEQFF
.	TRBJ1-2	.	TRBV6-5	TGTGCCAGCAGTTCCCGTTTCCTCGCTAACTATGGCTACACCTTC	CASSSRFLANYGYTF
.	TRBJ2-1	TRBD1	TRBV30	TGTGCCTGGAGTGTACCAGGGGGACCTCTACAGTTCTTC	CAWSVPGGPLQFF
.	TRBJ1-3	.	TRBV5-6	TGTGCCAGCAGCCCTGACACCTCTGGAAACACCATATATTTT	CASSPDTSGNTIYF